This T cell receptor beta chain was captured in a study (dated by TCRdb to about 2015). Background for the entire study: The study tested whether tumor-infiltrating Tregs in breast cancer are recruited from blood Tregs or converted in situ from other CD4+ T cell subsets. What the study reported, not specific to this receptor: Validation in the larger cohort was restricted to a single TCR beta V-J rearrangement rather than whole repertoires. The greatest overlap of tumor-infiltrating Treg TCR alpha and beta sequences was observed with tumor naive CD4+ T cells, followed by blood naive CD4+ T cells. The TCR gene usage of tumor memory CD4+ T cells clustered together with blood and lymph node memory CD4+ cells and with lymph node naive CD4+ cells.

From the cysteine up to the phenylalanine, the CDR3 has a length of 13 residues. Kept here is only the CDR3 DNA, which spans 39 bases and is read in frame from base 1. Trimming accounts for 5 bases at V and 5 bases at J, while the number of junction bases matched to no gene is 4. Full-length TCR variable regions were amplified by 5' RACE PCR with constant-region reverse primers, and semi-nested PCR with Nested Universal Primer A was subsequently performed. Using the ReliaPrep RNA Cell Miniprep System, total RNA was extracted, and the SMARTer RACE 5'/3' Kit was then used to reverse transcribe the RNA into 5'RACE-ready cDNA. Full-length TCR alpha and beta libraries were barcoded with multiplex adaptors and sequenced on an Illumina MiSeq. Per the source publication's procedure: For each of nine subset-tissue groups, sequencing data from the five patients were combined, and the groups were compared by unsupervised clustering of TCR gene usage. The Morisita-Horn index was used to calculate repertoire similarity, with shared sequences weighted by how much each contributed to each repertoire. TCRdb passed the public sequencing reads through fastp at Q25 and MiXCR, retaining productive beta sequences. Here each entry gathers all rows of one CDR3 protein and keeps the most common genes and DNA. The V and J calls and clone size are TCRdb's, not the authors'. A total of about 40,000 distinct CDR3 sequences appear in this sample, under 20% of them only once. The top ten constitute approximately 2.9% of the sample.

The Miltenyi Naive CD4+ T Cell Isolation kit was used to purify naive CD4+ T cells, and Tregs were depleted with CD25 microbeads. Tregs, naive and memory CD4+ T cells from tumor, blood and ipsilateral draining lymph nodes of five breast cancer patients underwent full-length TCR alpha and beta sequencing. Tumor tissue, along with lymph nodes from ipsilateral axillary dissection, was perfused with PBS, minced, and then digested using collagenase I and hyaluronidase. Ficoll density gradient centrifugation was used to isolate mononuclear cells from lymph nodes or from 50 to 55 ml of peripheral blood. FACS confirmed that the sorted cell populations were more than 90% pure. This clonotype has just a few counts. This clone's antigen is unknown. The record has no base qualities; no much larger clone is one base away.

Sequenced: naive CD4+ T cells sorted from a lymph node. What this sample's cell subset or site label stands for: naive CD4+ T cells, CD4+CD45RA+CD25-. The chain joins TRBV12-3 or TRBV12-4 to TRBJ2-7, and TRBD1 aligns with 9 junction nucleotides. The TCR was taken from a female donor with breast cancer. CDR3 loop: CASSTGTGNEQYF. The DNA sequence follows: TGTGCCAGCAGTACCGGGACAGGGAACGAGCAGTACTTC.